One sample yielded the 20 T cell receptor beta chains listed below, sequenced in a study of early T cells in non-severe SARS-CoV-2 infection. One entry per CDR3 protein, called by TCRdb with MiXCR from the 5' RACE reads. In the table there are roughly 80,000 distinct CDR3 sequences, 15% of which are singletons. Sequences were obtained from whole blood. The receptors were sampled from an adult who was a healthcare worker with PCR-confirmed SARS-CoV-2 infection or an uninfected control (not recorded which).

The chain links TRBV7-9 to TRBJ1-5; the match to TRBD1 covers 9 bases. The CDR3 runs 14 residues. V shed 5 bases and J 7 bases; nucleotides not matched to a gene: 6. Looked up from germline, CDR1 is SEHNR and CDR2 is FQNEAQ (reference sequence). The chain's CDR3 is CASSEQGARQPQHF. The CDR3 coding sequence is TGTGCCAGCAGCGAACAGGGGGCCCGGCAGCCCCAGCATTTT. The variable domain in full, completed from reference TRBV7-9 and TRBJ1-5, reads DTGVSQNPRHKITKRGQNVTFRCDPISEHNRLYWYRQTLGQGPEFLTYFQNEAQLEKSRLLSDRFSAERPKGSFSTLEIQRTEQGDSAMYLCASSEQGARQPQHFGDGTRLSIL.

For the CDR3, the DNA is TGTGCCAGCTCACCACCCCGGGAGGGGCAGGGGAATCAGCCCCAGCATTTT. It encodes CASSPPREGQGNQPQHF. The rearrangement links TRBV18 to TRBJ1-5; D might be TRBD1 (6 bases). This CDR3 region has 17 residues. Deletions cut 0 bases from V and 4 bases from J, with 16 bases between. Per germline, CDR1 KGHSH and CDR2 LQKENI.

This clonotype occurred many times. The V call is TRBV19, the J call TRBJ1-3, with D possibly matching TRBD1 (5 bases). CDR3 length: 18 amino acids. V lost 5 bases, J lost 0 bases, and 20 bases lay in between. The germline V gene has CDR1 LNHDA and CDR2 SQIVND (reference sequence). The CDR3 spells CASSPGGGSTFSGNTIYF. CDR3 in DNA: TGTGCCAGTAGTCCCGGTGGGGGGTCTACTTTCTCTGGAAACACCATATATTTT.

This sequence joins TRBV6-5 and TRBJ2-1, with D possibly TRBD2 on 7 matching bases. The CDR3 extends over 16 amino acids. Trimming pared 0 bases from V and 7 bases from J, leaving 16 bases between. The germline gives CDR1 MNHEY, CDR2 SVGAGI. Here the CDR3 reads CASSYSASGGGNEQFF. The CDR3 DNA reads TGTGCCAGCAGTTACTCGGCTAGCGGAGGGGGGAATGAGCAGTTCTTC.

This clonotype appeared a few times. This chain uses TRBV30 with TRBJ2-3; a possible D gene is TRBD2 (6 bases). This CDR3 spans 17 amino acids. The germline V gene has CDR1 GTSNPN and CDR2 SVGIG (reference sequence). Trimming cost V 2 bases and J 1 base, with 19 bases left between them. This CDR3 reads CAWSTRLRGIRTDTQYF. In DNA, the CDR3 is TGTGCCTGGAGTACCCGGTTACGGGGGATACGCACAGATACGCAGTATTTT. Full variable domain (outside the CDR3, taken from reference TRBV30 and TRBJ2-3): SQTIHQWPATLVQPVGSPLSLECTVEGTSNPNLYWYRQAAGRGLQLLFYSVGIGQISSEVPQNLSASRPQDRQFILSSKKLLLSDSGFYLCAWSTRLRGIRTDTQYFGPGTRLTVL.

The sample holds a few counts of this clonotype. The chain links TRBV20-1 to TRBJ2-5; 13 nucleotides agree with TRBD2. Germline CDR1 and CDR2: DFQATT and SNEGSKA (reference sequence). With V trimmed by 5 bases and J by 6 bases, 9 bases remained unmatched. The length of the CDR3 is 15 residues. CDR3: CSAGGLAGVMQTQYF. In nucleotides, the CDR3 is TGCAGTGCTGGAGGACTAGCGGGGGTCATGCAGACCCAGTACTTC.

Only a few counts were recorded for this clonotype. This may be a read error: a much more frequent sequence differs by one nucleotide. V gene TRBV7-2 combines with J gene TRBJ2-7; possibly TRBD2 for D (6 bases). Germline lookup yields CDR1 SGHTA and CDR2 FQGNSA. This CDR3 contains 13 residues. V was cut by 5 bases and J by 6 bases, with 14 bases left in between. The CDR3 DNA reads as TGTGCCAGCAGCCTTTATATGGGGGGCGAGCAGTACTTC. This encodes CASSLYMGGEQYF.

The V and J genes are TRBV28 and TRBJ1-4, with unresolved D. Germline CDR1 MDHEN, CDR2 SYDVKM. Trimming removed 6 bases from V and 0 bases from J, with 14 bases in between. The CDR3 contains 16 residues. This CDR3 reads CASSNGPYATNEKLFF. The CDR3 DNA reads TGTGCCAGCAGCAACGGGCCTTATGCAACTAATGAAAAACTGTTTTTT.

This sequence joins TRBV5-1 and TRBJ2-3; 10 positions match TRBD1. The germline V gene encodes CDR1 SGHRS and CDR2 YFSETQ. V lost 4 bases, J lost 4 bases, and 3 bases stayed unmatched. The CDR3 contains 14 residues. The CDR3 DNA reads as TGCGCCAGCAGCCCAGGACAGGGGGCAGATACGCAGTATTTT. This encodes CASSPGQGADTQYF.

This clonotype turned up a few times. The chain has TRBV12-3 or TRBV12-4 and TRBJ1-4; a weak D match, TRBD1 (5 bases). Trimming removed 6 bases at V and 5 bases at J, with 13 bases between. This CDR3 region has 14 residues. The CDR3 coding sequence is TGTGCCAGCAGCCGTCAGGGTCCAAATGAAAAACTGTTTTTT. The encoded protein is CASSRQGPNEKLFF.

This chain connects TRBV4-1 to TRBJ2-1; 10 nucleotides match TRBD2. The CDR3 has 17 residues. Germline loops: CDR1 MGHRA, CDR2 YSYEKL. The J segment lost 2 bases and the V segment lost 4 bases, leaving 8 bases of the junction unmatched. The CDR3 DNA reads as TGCGCCAGCAGCCTATTCGCGAGCGGGGGGGCCTACAATGAGCAGTTCTTC. Residues: CASSLFASGGAYNEQFF.

The V call is TRBV24-1, the J call TRBJ2-1; no clear D. CDR1 is KGHDR, CDR2 SFDVKD, per germline. The CDR3 covers 16 residues. V gave up 7 bases and J gave up 0 bases, with 15 bases separating them. CDR3 in amino acids: CATSPGSPSSYNEQFF. DNA of the CDR3: TGTGCCACCAGCCCCGGGTCCCCAAGCTCCTACAATGAGCAGTTCTTC.

J is TRBJ1-2 and V is TRBV18, with TRBD1 identical over 9 bases. Germline V gene lookup returns CDR1 KGHSH and CDR2 LQKENI. The CDR3 consists of 14 residues. Trimming took 3 bases from V and 6 from J; bases not matched to a gene: 5. The CDR3 spells CASSPSGQGNGYTF. The DNA of the CDR3 is TGTGCCAGCTCACCTTCGGGACAGGGCAATGGCTACACCTTC.

The table lists this clonotype with a few counts. The chain carries TRBV4-1 and TRBJ1-4; D gene ambiguous. Germline V gene lookup returns CDR1 MGHRA and CDR2 YSYEKL. The V end lost 4 bases, the J end lost 0 bases, and 9 bases lay between the germline ends. This CDR3 has 15 residues. CDR3 DNA sequence: TGCGCCAGCAGCCTTGACCTGGCAACTAATGAAAAACTGTTTTTT. As protein: CASSLDLATNEKLFF.

This clonotype came up a few times. CDR3 sequence: CASGSRLAGLLQYF. The CDR3 DNA reads TGTGCCAGTGGATCCAGACTAGCGGGTCTTCTGCAGTATTTT. The chain couples TRBV12-3 or TRBV12-4 to TRBJ2-3, with 10 positions matching TRBD2. Trimming removed 9 bases from V and 11 bases from J; junction bases left unmatched: 14. CDR3 size: 14 residues.

This clonotype came up many times. V usage is TRBV20-1 and J usage is TRBJ1-2; the D is unclear. The ends were cut back, 7 bases at V and 0 bases at J, with 12 bases in the middle. The CDR3 has 13 residues. Looked up from germline, CDR1 is DFQATT and CDR2 is SNEGSKA (reference sequence). The CDR3 loop is CSGGGPSNYGYTF. CDR3 nucleotides: TGCAGTGGGGGAGGGCCCTCTAACTATGGCTACACCTTC.

This chain uses TRBV18 with TRBJ2-1, with 7 positions matching TRBD2. The CDR3 is 17 residues long. V trimming: 3 bases; J trimming: 0 bases; junction bases outside the gene matches: 8. Germline CDR1 KGHSH, CDR2 LQKENI. DNA of the CDR3: TGTGCCAGCTCACCGGGTACTAGCGTGAGCTCCTACAATGAGCAGTTCTTC. Residues: CASSPGTSVSSYNEQFF.

The V gene is TRBV9, the J gene TRBJ2-2, with D perhaps TRBD2 (7 bases). Trimming took off 2 bases at V and 2 bases at J, with 13 bases between the two ends. CDR3 length equals 16 residues. Germline assignment: CDR1 SGDLS and CDR2 YYNGEE. DNA for the CDR3: TGTGCCAGCAGCGTCGGCGGCGGGGGCAACACCGGGGAGCTGTTTTTT. Translated, it gives CASSVGGGGNTGELFF.

This clonotype was recorded a few times. The chain combines TRBV28 with TRBJ2-1; D possibly corresponds to TRBD2 (5 bases). Trimming removed 8 bases at V and 2 bases at J, with 7 bases between. This CDR3 spans 12 amino acids. Germline V gene lookup returns CDR1 MDHEN and CDR2 SYDVKM. Here the CDR3 DNA reads TGTGCCAGCGGAGGTACCTACAATGAGCAGTTCTTC. It yields the protein CASGGTYNEQFF.

The chain combines TRBV29-1 with TRBJ2-3, with 9 bases identical to TRBD2. CDR3 length: 17 residues. Trimming at V came to 1 base and at J to 2 bases, leaving 10 bases not matched to a gene. Germline CDR1 SQVTM, CDR2 ANQGSEA. The CDR3 is CSVEVGVTSGITDTQYF. The CDR3 DNA reads as TGCAGCGTTGAAGTTGGGGTGACTAGCGGAATCACAGATACGCAGTATTTT.